This paragraph reports one T cell receptor (beta chain). Its antigen is still unknown. Sequence at one end of the junction differs from germline and may be a read error. The data are from a study of glioma-infiltrating T cells. The CDR3 covers 14 residues. CDR1 is SNHLY, CDR2 FYNNEI, per germline. Study findings and constraints: CDR3 overlap between tissue and blood was very small. Above-expected tissue-blood divergence occurred in all gliomas, most in low-grade ones.

Using RNA template, CDR3s of TCR alpha and beta were amplified with iRepertoire arm-PCR. One-step reverse transcription and amplification started from approximately 100-400 ng of tissue mRNA or PBMC total RNA. TCRdb reprocessed the multiplex PCR reads with MiXCR, giving one entry per CDR3 protein. The sample includes over 130,000 distinct CDR3 sequences, 35% to 50% of them seen just once. The V gene is TRBV2, the J gene TRBJ1-2; 10 nucleotides match TRBD1. The sequence was obtained from a human donor with low-grade glioma or glioblastoma, undergoing nonglioma brain surgery, or in good health (not recorded which). Sequenced: glioma tissue, nonneoplastic brain tissue, or PBMCs (not recorded which). In DNA form, the CDR3 reads TGTGCCAGCATACAAAGACAGGGGGCGCAAGGCTACGCCTTC. The encoded protein is CASIQRQGAQGYAF.